Listed below are T cell receptor beta chains from one sample, sequenced in a study of shared clonotypes between healthy human individuals. Method: immunoSEQ multiplex PCR; TCRdb's copy keeps in-frame clones and lacks some. This repertoire shows some 1,100,000 clones, approximately 80% found once; its top ten account for more than 0.45%. Sequenced input: memory CD4+ T cells from PBMCs. The receptors here all came from a man aged 18 to 30 in good health. Some clones in this sample may be carry-over from other donors' samples. CDR3s include the opening cysteine and the closing phenylalanine or tryptophan. D genes are given only for firm matches. Expanded clones are given a class, and other clones once, few, many or no size at all.

.	TRBJ1-2	TRBV6-5	.	CASSYSTTVNIYGYTF	TGTGCCAGCAGTTACTCGACGACAGTTAACATCTATGGCTACACCTTC
few	TRBJ2-1	TRBV2	TRBD1	CASGGTGVNEQFF	TGTGCCAGCGGGGGGACAGGGGTGAATGAGCAGTTCTTC
.	TRBJ2-7	TRBV14	.	CASSRDLNSYEQYF	TGTGCCAGCAGCCGGGACTTAAACTCCTACGAGCAGTACTTC
.	TRBJ1-3	TRBV5-6	.	CASSLRQGINTIYF	TGTGCCAGCAGCTTGCGCCAGGGGATAAACACCATATATTTT
.	TRBJ2-1	TRBV14	TRBD2	CASSQPLGSGRVGDEQFF	TGTGCCAGCAGCCAGCCCCTCGGCAGCGGGAGGGTAGGGGATGAGCAGTTCTTC
once	TRBJ2-3	TRBV10-1	.	CASSPTSSDTQYF	TGCGCCAGCAGTCCGACTAGTTCAGATACGCAGTATTTT
.	TRBJ1-1	TRBV6-1	TRBD1	CASSERQGLNTEAFF	TGTGCCAGCAGTGAGCGACAGGGGTTGAACACTGAAGCTTTCTTT
.	TRBJ2-3	TRBV4-1	TRBD2	CASSQDLYGAGGGQYF	TGCGCCAGCAGCCAAGATTTGTACGGAGCGGGAGGAGGGCAGTATTTT
.	TRBJ2-5	TRBV15	.	CATSRDVGETQYF	TGTGCCACCAGCAGAGATGTGGGAGAGACCCAGTACTTC
.	TRBJ2-5	TRBV28	TRBD1	CASSLTSLNRQGETQYF	TGTGCCAGCAGTCTTACCTCACTAAATCGACAGGGGGAGACCCAGTACTTC
.	TRBJ2-7	TRBV18	TRBD1	CASSAGTASYEQYF	TGTGCCAGCTCAGCCGGGACAGCCTCCTACGAGCAGTACTTC
.	TRBJ1-3	TRBV7-3	.	CASSLEGPGNTIYF	TGTGCCAGCAGTTTGGAGGGCCCTGGAAACACCATATATTTT
.	TRBJ1-5	TRBV7-6	TRBD1	CASSLGTGSNQPQHF	TGTGCCAGCAGCCTGGGGACAGGTAGCAATCAGCCCCAGCATTTT
.	TRBJ2-7	TRBV28	.	CASSARPGTGLYEQYF	TGTGCCAGCAGTGCCCGACCAGGGACTGGTTTATACGAGCAGTACTTC
.	TRBJ2-3	TRBV28	.	CASSLRPPWSLTDTQYF	TGTGCCAGCAGTTTAAGGCCCCCTTGGTCTTTAACAGATACGCAGTATTTT
.	TRBJ2-7	TRBV9	TRBD2	CASSVATLAGGPYEQYF	TGTGCCAGCAGCGTAGCTACTTTGGCGGGAGGGCCCTACGAGCAGTACTTC
.	TRBJ1-2	TRBV6-6	.	CASSWAQGRGYTF	TGTGCCAGCAGTTGGGCACAGGGTCGCGGCTACACCTTC
once	TRBJ2-7	TRBV7-9	.	CASSPPWRDGPTYERYF	TGTGCCAGCAGCCCCCCATGGCGGGATGGGCCGACCTACGAGCGGTACTTC
.	TRBJ2-7	TRBV5-1	.	CASSSQGTYEQYF	TGCGCCAGCAGCTCTCAGGGAACCTACGAGCAGTACTTC
.	TRBJ2-3	TRBV27	TRBD1	CASSLKPGGNSDTQYF	TGTGCCAGCAGTTTAAAGCCAGGGGGCAATTCAGATACGCAGTATTTT
.	TRBJ1-4	TRBV19	.	CASSIQDFNEKLFF	TGTGCCAGTAGTATTCAGGACTTTAATGAAAAACTGTTTTTT
.	TRBJ1-2	TRBV28	.	CASRVGNYGYTF	TGTGCCAGCAGGGTGGGTAACTATGGCTACACCTTC
.	TRBJ1-1	TRBV28	.	CAAGLGNTEAFF	TGTGCGGCGGGGCTTGGGAACACTGAAGCTTTCTTT
.	TRBJ2-7	TRBV2	.	CASRETAYYEQYF	TGTGCCAGCAGAGAGACAGCCTACTACGAGCAGTACTTC
.	TRBJ1-1	TRBV29-1	.	CSVPEVRTEAFF	TGCAGCGTACCGGAAGTTAGGACTGAAGCTTTCTTT
.	TRBJ2-5	TRBV29-1	TRBD2	CSVSGTSGSRRETQYF	TGCAGCGTTTCCGGGACTAGCGGGAGTCGTAGAGAGACCCAGTACTTC
.	TRBJ2-1	TRBV9	.	CASSVESWGAQFF	TGTGCCAGCAGCGTAGAATCTTGGGGGGCCCAGTTCTTC
.	TRBJ2-1	TRBV7-8	TRBD2	CASSLVGAGDNEQFF	TGTGCCAGCAGCTTAGTAGGAGCGGGGGACAATGAGCAGTTCTTC